Shown below are 3 T cell receptor beta chains from a single sample sequenced in a study of cytomegalovirus exposure and HLA in healthy donors. PCR primers comprised 60 Vbeta and 13 Jbeta primers. The assay was immunoSEQ multiplex PCR, and TCRdb's table has in-frame clones only and misses some. The sample carries about 120,000 clones, over 6.5% recorded once. The sample taken for sequencing was PBMCs. The source is a woman in her 40s in good health and CMV-seropositive.

The chain carries TRBV15 and TRBJ2-1; D remains unclear. Germline CDR1 LNHNV, CDR2 YYDKDF (reference sequence). This CDR3 contains 15 residues. The germline V and J ends were trimmed by 5 bases and 3 bases, with 14 bases remaining between them. The CDR3 region is CATSRAGEFYNEQFF. In nucleotides, the CDR3 is TGTGCCACCAGCCGTGCCGGAGAGTTCTACAATGAGCAGTTCTTC.

This clone has just a few counts. The J gene is TRBJ2-2, the V gene TRBV19; 11 bases match TRBD1. The CDR3 has 16 residues. Per the germline V gene, CDR1 is LNHDA and CDR2 is SQIVND (reference sequence). The junction had 8 bases not matched to a gene; V was cut back by 7 bases and J by 4 bases. CDR3: CASMADRGRGTGELFF. The CDR3 DNA follows: TGTGCCAGTATGGCGGACAGGGGGCGCGGCACCGGGGAGCTGTTTTTT.

V usage is TRBV5-1 and J usage is TRBJ1-1; 7 nucleotides match TRBD1. Trimming at V came to 1 base and at J to 8 bases, leaving 11 bases not matched to a gene. The CDR3 runs 15 residues. From germline, CDR1 is SGHRS and CDR2 YFSETQ. CDR3 nucleotides: TGCGCCAGCAGCTTGATTCAGGGGGAAGGATCGGAAGCTTTCTTT. Protein product: CASSLIQGEGSEAFF.